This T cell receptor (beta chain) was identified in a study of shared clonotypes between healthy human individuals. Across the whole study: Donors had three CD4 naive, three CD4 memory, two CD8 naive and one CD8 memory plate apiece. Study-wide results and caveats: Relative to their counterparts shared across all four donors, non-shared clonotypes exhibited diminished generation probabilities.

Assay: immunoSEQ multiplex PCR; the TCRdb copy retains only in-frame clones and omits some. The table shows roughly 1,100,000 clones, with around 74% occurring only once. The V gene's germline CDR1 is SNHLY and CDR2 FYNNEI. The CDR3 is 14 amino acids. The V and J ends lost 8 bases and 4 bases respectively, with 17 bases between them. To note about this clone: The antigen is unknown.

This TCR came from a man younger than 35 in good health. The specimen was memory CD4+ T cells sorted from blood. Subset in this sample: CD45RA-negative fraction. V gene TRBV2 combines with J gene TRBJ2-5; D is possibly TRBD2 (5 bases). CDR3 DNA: TGTGCCAGCCTTCGGGATCGGTCCGGAGAGACCCAGTACTTC. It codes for CASLRDRSGETQYF.